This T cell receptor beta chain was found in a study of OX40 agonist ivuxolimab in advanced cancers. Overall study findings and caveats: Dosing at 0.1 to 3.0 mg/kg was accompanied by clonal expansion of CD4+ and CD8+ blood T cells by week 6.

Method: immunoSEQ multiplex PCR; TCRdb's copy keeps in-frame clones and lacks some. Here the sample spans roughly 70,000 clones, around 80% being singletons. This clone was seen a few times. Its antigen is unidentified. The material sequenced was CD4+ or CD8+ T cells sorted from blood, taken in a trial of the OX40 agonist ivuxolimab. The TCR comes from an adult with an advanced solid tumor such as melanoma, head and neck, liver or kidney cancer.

The CDR3 nucleotides read TGTGCCAGCACTGACAGGGGAATGGGGGGCTACACCTTC. Encoded protein: CASTDRGMGGYTF. J is TRBJ1-2 and V is TRBV14; TRBD1 matches 8 bases. Germline values: CDR1 SGHDN, CDR2 FVKESK. Trimming took 7 bases from V and 8 from J; bases not matched to a gene: 9. There are 13 residues in the CDR3.